This T cell receptor (beta chain) is drawn from a study of tumor-infiltrating lymphocytes in primary liver carcinoma. Study-wide findings and caveats: Just around 7-24% of top clones spanned all five tumor regions. Tumor specimens were characterized by a significantly higher top-250-clone fraction than blood (p = 0.039).

With around 490 ng total RNA as template and a constant-region primer, TCR beta cDNA was made. Modified slightly, ARM-PCR produced TCR beta libraries over three nested multiplex PCR rounds. Both of the initial two PCR rounds ran for around 9 cycles and employed TRBV1-TRBV30 forward primers alongside a C-beta reverse primer. Each CDR3 protein gets one entry after TCRdb re-called the multiplex PCR reads with MiXCR. Found here are about 99,000 distinct CDR3 sequences, almost 70% of them singletons; the top ten hold about 9.2%. The tissue used was unsorted bulk material of roughly 17-34 mg. RNA and DNA were co-extracted from it with the AllPrep DNA/RNA mini kit. For this clonotype: Its antigen is as yet unknown.

Trimming removed 3 bases from V and 7 bases from J, with 15 bases in between. Germline V gene data show CDR1 as SQVTM and CDR2 as ANQGSEA. CDR3 length equals 14 residues. The material sequenced was liver tumor tissue from sampling region 5. Described subset: tumor region T5, tumor centre. The V and J genes are TRBV29-1 and TRBJ2-2; possible D gene TRBD2, 5 bases. This clonotype was obtained from a woman in her fifties or sixties with primary liver carcinoma and hepatitis B virus infection. CDR3 coding DNA: TGCAGCGTTGACACGGGAATGGGATGCGGGGAGCTGTTTTTT. This sequence encodes CSVDTGMGCGELFF.